The next 25 T cell receptor beta chains were all read from a single sample in a study of cytomegalovirus exposure and HLA in healthy donors. PCR primers comprised 60 Vbeta and 13 Jbeta primers. Produced via immunoSEQ multiplex PCR; TCRdb's table is partial and in-frame only. This sample's clone table lists approximately 150,000 clones. Sequenced input: PBMCs. The receptors derive from a male donor in good health and CMV-seronegative.

This CDR3 reads CASSVDRLTTGELFF. The CDR3 DNA reads as TGTGCCAGCAGTGTGGACAGGTTAACCACCGGGGAGCTGTTTTTT. The genes are TRBV6-6 and TRBJ2-2; 7 bases align to TRBD1. The length of the CDR3 is 15 residues. V lost 5 bases to trimming and J lost 4 bases; unmatched junction nucleotides: 7. From germline, CDR1 is MNHNY and CDR2 SVGAGI (reference sequence).

V usage is TRBV30 and J usage is TRBJ1-4; TRBD1 might be the D (5 bases). CDR1 GTSNPN and CDR2 SVGIG come from the germline V gene (reference sequence). The V end was cut by 5 bases, the J end by 2 bases, with 15 bases between. The CDR3 totals 15 residues. The CDR3 loop is CAWQRGEGTNEKLFF. CDR3 sequence (DNA): TGTGCCTGGCAGCGGGGAGAGGGGACTAATGAAAAACTGTTTTTT.

Notes on this clone: This sample also contains other DNA sequences that code for the same CDR3. V is TRBV30 and J is TRBJ2-5, with D perhaps TRBD1 (6 bases). Trimming left V 2 bases short and J 5 bases short, with 12 bases between. There are 13 residues in the CDR3. Germline V gives CDR1 GTSNPN, CDR2 SVGIG (reference sequence). The CDR3 here is CAWSTGRGETQYF. The CDR3 DNA is TGTGCCTGGAGTACCGGAAGGGGGGAGACCCAGTACTTC.

This chain uses TRBV18 with TRBJ2-2; possibly TRBD2 for D (5 bases). CDR1 and CDR2 from the germline V gene are KGHSH and LQKENI. Trimming pared 3 bases from V and 8 bases from J, leaving 13 bases between. CDR3 length: 14 amino acids. CDR3 loop: CASSPKEVVGELFF. As DNA, the CDR3 is TGTGCCAGCTCACCTAAGGAGGTGGTTGGGGAGCTGTTTTTT.

J is TRBJ1-1 and V is TRBV29-1; D remains unclear. Germline V gene lookup returns CDR1 SQVTM and CDR2 ANQGSEA. V dropped 5 bases and J dropped 0 bases, with 13 bases sitting between them. This CDR3 region has 14 residues. The CDR3 protein is CSVPDYSMNTEAFF. Written as DNA, the CDR3 is TGCAGCGTTCCAGACTACAGCATGAACACTGAAGCTTTCTTT.

The J gene is TRBJ2-7, the V gene TRBV29-1; 7 bases fit TRBD1. J was trimmed by 2 bases and V by 6 bases; bases with no gene match: 7. The CDR3 runs 13 residues. Per the germline V gene, CDR1 is SQVTM and CDR2 is ANQGSEA. CDR3 nucleotides: TGCAGCGTAACAGGGGTCCGCGCCTACGAGCAGTACTTC. It is translated as CSVTGVRAYEQYF.

The V gene is TRBV6-4, the J gene TRBJ2-1; TRBD1 is a possible D gene (5 bases). Trimming took 6 bases from V and 5 from J, leaving 17 bases between them. Germline V gene data show CDR1 as MRHNA and CDR2 as SNTAGT. CDR3 length equals 15 residues. CDR3 region: CASSDGPQVDNEQFF. The CDR3 nucleotides read TGTGCCAGCAGCGATGGGCCACAGGTCGACAATGAGCAGTTCTTC.

The V and J genes are TRBV28 and TRBJ1-1, with no clear D. V lost 5 bases and J 6 bases, leaving 16 bases between the germline ends. The CDR3 is 14 residues long. The germline CDR1 and CDR2 sequences are MDHEN and SYDVKM. The CDR3 loop is CASSAPGFGPEAFF. As DNA, the CDR3 is TGTGCCAGCAGTGCTCCAGGTTTCGGTCCTGAAGCTTTCTTT.

This chain links TRBV5-1 with TRBJ2-7; TRBD2 aligns across 8 bases. The CDR3 is 15 residues long. Germline assignment: CDR1 SGHRS and CDR2 YFSETQ. Trimming at V came to 0 bases and at J to 3 bases, leaving 5 bases not matched to a gene. The CDR3 coding sequence is TGCGCCAGCAGCTTGGGGGCGGGAGGAATCTACGAGCAGTACTTC. Protein: CASSLGAGGIYEQYF.

The CDR3 region is CASTELELNTEAFF. The CDR3 DNA follows: TGCGCCAGCACCGAATTAGAACTGAACACTGAAGCTTTCTTT. This rearrangement joins TRBV5-1 to TRBJ1-1; D gene uncertain. The CDR3 spans 14 residues. Trimming took 6 bases from V and 0 from J, leaving 12 bases between them. Germline V gene lookup returns CDR1 SGHRS and CDR2 YFSETQ.

This chain connects TRBV6-5 to TRBJ1-5; 9 bases align to TRBD1. This CDR3 region has 16 residues. Germline V gene data show CDR1 as MNHEY and CDR2 as SVGAGI. Losses at the gene ends were 4 bases for V and 4 bases for J; bases not matched to a gene: 8. CDR3 sequence: CASSSAPGTGNQPQHF. The DNA for the CDR3 is TGTGCCAGCAGTTCCGCCCCCGGGACAGGGAATCAGCCCCAGCATTTT.

The chain has TRBV28 and TRBJ2-3; TRBD2 is a possible D gene (6 bases). V was trimmed by 2 bases and J by 3 bases, leaving 12 bases between them. CDR3 size: 15 residues. CDR1 MDHEN and CDR2 SYDVKM come from the germline V gene. The CDR3 here is CASSLERGITDTQYF. CDR3 DNA: TGTGCCAGCAGTTTAGAGCGCGGGATAACAGATACGCAGTATTTT.

The chain carries TRBV11-2 and TRBJ2-7; D not certain. The CDR3 loop spans 14 amino acids. Trimming cost V 7 bases and J 3 bases, with 16 bases left between them. Germline V CDR1 and CDR2: SGHAT, FQNNGV. The CDR3 protein is CASTLNPTGYEQYF. Here the CDR3 DNA reads TGTGCCAGCACCCTTAATCCCACCGGCTACGAGCAGTACTTC.

The chain carries TRBV7-2 and TRBJ1-5; 8 bases are shared with TRBD1. CDR3 length equals 15 residues. The germline V gene encodes CDR1 SGHTA and CDR2 FQGNSA. V shed 5 bases and J 7 bases; nucleotides not matched to a gene: 10. The CDR3 loop is CASSLRTGLMQPQHF. CDR3 coding DNA: TGTGCCAGCAGCCTTCGGACAGGGTTGATGCAGCCCCAGCATTTT.

CDR3 DNA sequence: TGTGCCAGCAGAGCAGGGGGTTTCTCTGGAAACACCATATATTTT. It encodes CASRAGGFSGNTIYF. This chain uses TRBV28 with TRBJ1-3, with TRBD1 identical over 7 bases. The length of the CDR3 is 15 residues. CDR1 is MDHEN, CDR2 SYDVKM, per germline. With 6 bases clipped from V and 0 bases from J, the junction kept 5 bases outside the gene matches. Using reference TRBV28 and TRBJ1-3 for the parts outside the CDR3, the full variable domain is DVKVTQSSRYLVKRTGEKVFLECVQDMDHENMFWYRQDPGLGLRLIYFSYDVKMKEKGDIPEGYSVSREKKERFSLILESASTNQTSMYLCASRAGGFSGNTIYFGEGSWLTVV.

The genes are TRBV18 and TRBJ1-1; D possibly corresponds to TRBD1 (5 bases). V lost 2 bases, J lost 1 base, and 11 bases lay in between. The CDR3 length is 15 residues. Germline CDR1 and CDR2: KGHSH and LQKENI. The CDR3 DNA sequence: TGTGCCAGCTCACCATTAGGACACCCGAACACTGAAGCTTTCTTT. It specifies CASSPLGHPNTEAFF.

This chain joins TRBV6-4 and TRBJ2-7; 9 nucleotides line up with TRBD1. J lost 7 bases, V lost 4 bases, and 5 bases had no gene match. In germline, CDR1 is MRHNA, CDR2 SNTAGT. This CDR3 region has 13 residues. The CDR3 sequence: CASSVGTGREQYF. CDR3 sequence (DNA): TGTGCCAGCAGTGTGGGGACAGGGCGGGAGCAGTACTTC.

The V and J genes are TRBV11-1 and TRBJ2-7; D might be TRBD1 (6 bases). Per germline, CDR1 SGHAT and CDR2 FQDESV (reference sequence). This CDR3 is built from 16 residues. Trimming removed 1 base from V and 0 bases from J, with 13 bases in between. The CDR3 sequence is CASSLGRTEFSYEQYF. CDR3 sequence (DNA): TGTGCCAGCAGCTTAGGTCGGACAGAGTTCTCCTACGAGCAGTACTTC.

CDR3 residues: CASSFGQMNTEAFF. CDR3 nucleotide sequence: TGTGCCAGCAGCTTCGGACAGATGAACACTGAAGCTTTCTTT. The chain uses TRBV5-6 and TRBJ1-1; maybe TRBD1 (6 bases). This CDR3 is built from 14 residues. CDR1 is SGHDT, CDR2 YYEEEE, per germline. V was trimmed by 2 bases and J by 0 bases, leaving 8 bases between them.

The chain recombines TRBV19 with TRBJ1-6; no definite D call. The CDR3 runs 11 residues. Trimming stripped 6 bases from V and 16 bases from J, with 13 bases between. CDR1 and CDR2 (germline): LNHDA, SQIVND (reference sequence). The CDR3 loop is CASSLGRGLHF. The CDR3 coding sequence is TGTGCCAGTAGCCTCGGGAGAGGGCTCCACTTT.

The chain couples TRBV4-3 to TRBJ1-5; D perhaps matches TRBD1 (6 bases). The CDR3 runs 14 residues. Trimming left V 9 bases short and J 0 bases short, with 12 bases between. Germline CDR1 and CDR2: LGHNA and YSLEER. CDR3 nucleotides: TGCGCCAGATTACAGGGTTTTAGCAATCAGCCCCAGCATTTT. Its protein is CARLQGFSNQPQHF.

The V gene is TRBV6-6, the J gene TRBJ1-1; no firm D call. CDR1 is MNHNY and CDR2 is SVGAGI in the germline V gene (reference sequence). The CDR3 is 14 residues long. The germline V and J ends were trimmed by 2 bases and 6 bases, with 13 bases remaining between them. Here the CDR3 DNA reads TGTGCCAGCAGTTACAGTGCGCGGGGTTCTGAAGCTTTCTTT. Its translation is CASSYSARGSEAFF.

The chain joins TRBV30 to TRBJ1-1; unclear D gene. The V gene's germline CDR1 is GTSNPN and CDR2 SVGIG (reference sequence). The CDR3 runs to 14 residues. Trimming stripped 7 bases from V and 0 bases from J, with 15 bases between. This CDR3 reads CASSKGSLNTEAFF. CDR3 sequence (DNA): TGTGCCTCCTCAAAAGGGAGTCTGAACACTGAAGCTTTCTTT. Full variable domain (missing parts from reference TRBV30 and TRBJ1-1): SQTIHQWPATLVQPVGSPLSLECTVEGTSNPNLYWYRQAAGRGLQLLFYSVGIGQISSEVPQNLSASRPQDRQFILSSKKLLLSDSGFYLCASSKGSLNTEAFFGQGTRLTVV.

V and J are TRBV19 and TRBJ1-2, with 7 bases identical to TRBD1. The ends lost 3 bases at V and 7 bases at J; junction bases unmatched: 8. The CDR3 sequence is 14 residues long. CDR1 and CDR2 from the germline V gene are LNHDA and SQIVND (reference sequence). CDR3 sequence (DNA): TGTGCCAGTAGTATTAGATTCACAGGGGCTGGCTACACCTTC. Encoded protein: CASSIRFTGAGYTF.

The rearrangement uses TRBV6-1 and TRBJ2-2, with 7 bases aligning to TRBD2. CDR1 and CDR2 (germline): MNHNS, SASEGT. This CDR3 spans 14 amino acids. The V segment lost 10 bases and the J segment 7 bases; nucleotides outside the gene matches: 12. CDR3 protein: CATLKTSLSGELFF. CDR3 nucleotides: TGTGCCACCCTGAAGACTAGCTTGAGCGGGGAGCTGTTTTTT.